The 17 T cell receptor beta chains reported below all come from one sample, sequenced in a study of shared clonotypes between healthy human individuals. The repertoire was sequenced with immunoSEQ multiplex PCR; TCRdb's copy has only in-frame clones and lacks some. The sample records roughly 1,100,000 clones, around 74% being singletons. Sequenced material: memory CD4+ T cells sorted from blood. Described subset: CD45RA-negative fraction. The receptors stem from a man between 18 and 35 years old in good health.

The chain has TRBV5-6 and TRBJ2-3; D not resolved. CDR3 length equals 14 residues. The V end lost 0 bases, the J end lost 7 bases, and 12 bases lay between the germline ends. CDR1 and CDR2 from the germline V gene are SGHDT and YYEEEE. CDR3 loop: CASSLGFPINTQYF. The CDR3 DNA reads as TGTGCCAGCAGCTTGGGTTTCCCGATAAATACGCAGTATTTT.

The genes are TRBV10-3 and TRBJ2-1; D remains unclear. The CDR3 spans 12 residues. V was cut by 6 bases and J by 5 bases, with 8 bases left in between. Per germline, CDR1 ENHRY and CDR2 SYGVKD. The CDR3 coding sequence is TGTGCCATCAGCCTAAGGGACAATGAGCAGTTCTTC. Translation gives CAISLRDNEQFF.

This clone was picked up many times. Other nucleotide sequences in the sample specify the same CDR3. The V and J genes are TRBV19 and TRBJ2-7, with 8 bases fitting TRBD1. Per the germline V gene, CDR1 is LNHDA and CDR2 is SQIVND (reference sequence). The CDR3 covers 12 residues. Trimming removed 9 bases from V and 3 bases from J; junction bases left unmatched: 4. CDR3 protein: CASGQGGYEQYF. The CDR3 DNA follows: TGTGCCAGCGGACAGGGCGGCTACGAGCAGTACTTC.

J is TRBJ2-2 and V is TRBV5-6; a possible D gene is TRBD2 (5 bases). This CDR3 region has 15 residues. The V end lost 0 bases, the J end lost 2 bases, and 8 bases lay between the germline ends. CDR1 and CDR2 from the germline V gene are SGHDT and YYEEEE. The DNA for the CDR3 is TGTGCCAGCAGCTTGGGGACTTTTAACACCGGGGAGCTGTTTTTT. Translated: CASSLGTFNTGELFF.

J is TRBJ1-6 and V is TRBV28; D unclear. Trimming cost V 3 bases and J 1 base, with 25 bases left between them. The CDR3 loop spans 21 amino acids. Germline V lookup: CDR1 MDHEN, CDR2 SYDVKM. The CDR3 sequence: CASSFGVPKGGGWSYNSPLHF. DNA for the CDR3: TGTGCCAGCAGTTTCGGAGTCCCCAAGGGCGGCGGTTGGTCCTATAATTCACCCCTCCACTTT.

This clone was seen just once. The CDR3 sequence is CASSPAWETQYF. The CDR3 DNA reads as TGCGCCAGCAGCCCGGCGTGGGAGACCCAGTACTTC. This chain connects TRBV5-1 to TRBJ2-5; unclear D gene. Germline assignment: CDR1 SGHRS and CDR2 YFSETQ. Between the trimmed V and J ends, which lost 4 bases and 5 bases, there was a span of 9 bases. The CDR3 runs to 12 residues. Full variable domain (rest looked up from reference TRBV5-1 and TRBJ2-5): KAGVTQTPRYLIKTRGQQVTLSCSPISGHRSVSWYQQTPGQGLQFLFEYFSETQRNKGNFPGRFSGRQFSNSRSEMNVSTLELGDSALYLCASSPAWETQYFGPGTRLLVL.

The V call is TRBV7-9, the J call TRBJ2-7; tentative D call: TRBD1 (5 bases). Per the germline V gene, CDR1 is SEHNR and CDR2 is FQNEAQ (reference sequence). The V end was cut by 1 base, the J end by 5 bases, with 9 bases between. This CDR3 is 13 amino acids long. The CDR3 DNA reads TGTGCCAGCAGCTTAGGGGGCGGCAACGAGCAGTACTTC. Encoded protein: CASSLGGGNEQYF.

This clone was counted only a few times. The J gene is TRBJ1-5, the V gene TRBV5-1; D gene ambiguous. Germline lookup yields CDR1 SGHRS and CDR2 YFSETQ. Trimming left V 0 bases short and J 1 base short, with 8 bases between. The CDR3 has 15 amino acids. The CDR3 spells CASSLGVTSNQPQHF. The CDR3 DNA reads as TGCGCCAGCAGCTTGGGAGTGACGAGCAATCAGCCCCAGCATTTT.

The chain couples TRBV21-1 to TRBJ2-5; the table's D gene call, TRBD1, was not cross checked with the DNA. TRBV21-1 is designated a pseudogene. The CDR3 sequence is 16 residues long. The DNA of the CDR3 is TGTGCCAGCAGCAAGGGACAGGCCCCCCTGGAAGAGACCCAGTACTTC. Translation: CASSKGQAPLEETQYF.

This chain connects TRBV13 to TRBJ2-5, with D perhaps being TRBD1 or TRBD2 (5 bases each). The V and J ends lost 5 bases and 2 bases respectively, with 24 bases between them. Looked up from germline, CDR1 is PRHDT and CDR2 is FYEKMQ (reference sequence). The CDR3 covers 18 residues. CDR3 DNA: TGTGCCAGCAGCCCAAGCCCTCGTATGGGAGAGGGGCAAGAGACCCAGTACTTC. Protein product: CASSPSPRMGEGQETQYF.

The rearrangement joins TRBV7-9 to TRBJ1-5; TRBD1 matches at 7 bases. The CDR3 sequence is 17 residues long. Unmatched junction bases numbered 9, after V lost 4 bases and J lost 0 bases. Per the germline V gene, CDR1 is SEHNR and CDR2 is FQNEAQ (reference sequence). The CDR3 nucleotides read TGTGCCAGCAGCTCGGGGGCGACAGGGAATAGCAATCAGCCCCAGCATTTT. Translation: CASSSGATGNSNQPQHF.

The chain links TRBV10-3 to TRBJ2-6; TRBD1 matches at 11 bases. This CDR3 has 16 amino acids. Trimming at V came to 8 bases and at J to 4 bases, leaving 7 bases not matched to a gene. Germline CDR1 and CDR2: ENHRY and SYGVKD. CDR3 loop: CAIAGQGASGANVLTF. DNA of the CDR3: TGTGCCATCGCAGGACAGGGGGCATCAGGGGCCAACGTCCTGACTTTC.

The rearrangement joins TRBV6-5 to TRBJ2-5, with D unclear. The CDR3 length is 12 residues. Germline values: CDR1 MNHEY, CDR2 SVGAGI. V gave up 10 bases and J gave up 5 bases, with 14 bases separating them. The CDR3 sequence is CATGRARETQYF. The CDR3 region has the DNA TGTGCCACCGGACGGGCGAGGGAGACCCAGTACTTC.

Comments on this clone: The junction shows a germline mismatch at one end, possibly a read error. The chain joins TRBV2 to TRBJ2-2, with 11 nucleotides matching TRBD1. Germline loops: CDR1 SNHLY, CDR2 FYNNEI. The CDR3 is 15 residues long. The CDR3: CASSGQGAVTEELFF. The CDR3 DNA reads TGTGCCAGCAGCGGACAGGGGGCGGTCACCGAGGAGCTGTTTTTT.

Turning to this clone: This CDR3 is also generated by other DNA sequences in the sample. The gene calls are TRBV18 and TRBJ1-1; D remains unclear. Between the trimmed V and J ends, which lost 0 bases and 0 bases, there was a span of 2 bases. CDR1 and CDR2 from the germline V gene are KGHSH and LQKENI. The CDR3 has 13 residues. CDR3 loop: CASSPPMNTEAFF. CDR3 DNA: TGTGCCAGCTCACCACCCATGAACACTGAAGCTTTCTTT.

This clone was observed once. The rearrangement links TRBV6-5 to TRBJ2-1; D is ambiguous. Germline CDR1 MNHEY, CDR2 SVGAGI. Trimming took off 2 bases at V and 5 bases at J, with 7 bases between the two ends. The CDR3 loop spans 13 amino acids. CDR3 protein: CASSYGRNNEQFF. The CDR3 nucleotides read TGTGCCAGCAGTTACGGGCGGAACAATGAGCAGTTCTTC.

The chain employs TRBV11-2 and TRBJ1-1; D is uncertain. The CDR3 consists of 15 residues. CDR1 is SGHAT and CDR2 is FQNNGV in the germline V gene. Trimming took 1 base from V and 1 from J, leaving 10 bases between them. The chain's CDR3 is CASSLALGQNTEAFF. The CDR3 nucleotides are TGTGCCAGCAGCTTAGCTCTGGGTCAGAACACTGAAGCTTTCTTT.